Following are 30 T cell receptor beta chains from one sample sequenced in a study of blood T cell repertoires in COVID-19. Here immunoSEQ multiplex PCR was the method, and the copy in TCRdb shows in-frame clones only, minus some. Among roughly 68,000 clones, about 91% were seen once, and the ten largest hold about 6%. The sequenced sample consisted of peripheral blood. The receptors were sampled from an older woman with acute or convalescent COVID-19.

The chain couples TRBV6-5 to TRBJ1-1; D possibly corresponds to TRBD1 (6 bases). Trimming shortened V by 9 bases and J by 4 bases, and 18 bases separated the two germline ends. CDR1 is MNHEY, CDR2 SVGAGI, per germline. This CDR3 spans 14 amino acids. CDR3 sequence reads: CASLQGMGATEAFF. The CDR3 region has the DNA TGTGCCAGTTTACAAGGGATGGGGGCCACTGAAGCTTTCTTT.

The genes are TRBV6-2 or TRBV6-3 and TRBJ2-3; 7 bases map to TRBD2. Germline V CDR1 and CDR2: MNHEY, SVGEGT. V lost 2 bases and J lost 1; bases outside the gene matches: 3. The length of the CDR3 is 15 residues. DNA for the CDR3: TGTGCCAGCAGTTACAGCAGCGGGGGCACAGATACGCAGTATTTT. It yields the protein CASSYSSGGTDTQYF.

This clone occurred a few times. This chain connects TRBV6-5 to TRBJ2-3; D is unresolved. The CDR3 consists of 12 residues. Germline values: CDR1 MNHEY, CDR2 SVGAGI. The V gene lost 7 bases and the J gene lost 2 bases, with 7 bases spanning the gap. CDR3 in amino acids: CASMRPTDTQYF. The CDR3 DNA is TGTGCCAGCATGAGGCCCACAGATACGCAGTATTTT.

On this clone: At one of its ends the junction is not consistent with the germline gene, which may arise from a read error. J is TRBJ2-7 and V is TRBV27; weak D call: TRBD2 (6 bases). Germline V gene lookup returns CDR1 MNHEY and CDR2 SMNVEV (reference sequence). The CDR3 contains 15 residues. CDR3 amino acids: CASSPTPPTKRERYF. In DNA, the CDR3 is TGTGCCAGCAGTCCGACCCCCCCTACTAAACGGGAGCGGTACTTC.

The CDR3 DNA reads as TGTGCCAGCAGCGTAGCGGTTAGCGGCTACGAGCAGTACTTC. Protein: CASSVAVSGYEQYF. The chain employs TRBV9 and TRBJ2-7, with D possibly being TRBD2 (6 bases). Germline values: CDR1 SGDLS, CDR2 YYNGEE. The length of the CDR3 is 14 residues. The V and J ends lost 0 bases and 3 bases respectively, with 10 bases between them. Drawing the rest from reference TRBV9 and TRBJ2-7, the complete variable domain is DSGVTQTPKHLITATGQRVTLRCSPRSGDLSVYWYQQSLDQGLQFLIQYYNGEERAKGNILERFSAQQFPDLHSELNLSSLELGDSALYFCASSVAVSGYEQYFGPGTRLTVT.

The chain employs TRBV2 and TRBJ2-5, with 7 bases fitting TRBD1. Germline CDR1 and CDR2: SNHLY and FYNNEI. The J segment lost 2 bases and the V segment lost 7 bases, leaving 4 bases of the junction unmatched. CDR3 length equals 13 residues. In DNA, the CDR3 is TGTGCCAGCACCGGGGACAGACAAGAGACCCAGTACTTC. It codes for CASTGDRQETQYF. Supplemented by reference TRBV2 and TRBJ2-5, the full variable domain reads EPEVTQTPSHQVTQMGQEVILRCVPISNHLYFYWYRQILGQKVEFLVSFYNNEISEKSEIFDDQFSVERPDGSNFTLKIRSTKLEDSAMYFCASTGDRQETQYFGPGTRLLVL.

This chain uses TRBV19 with TRBJ2-1, with 7 positions matching TRBD1. There are 13 residues in the CDR3. Germline-derived CDR1 and CDR2 are LNHDA and SQIVND (reference sequence). The junction had 7 bases not matched to a gene; V was cut back by 7 bases and J by 7 bases. CDR3: CASTADRVNEQFF. The CDR3 DNA sequence: TGTGCCAGTACCGCCGACAGGGTGAATGAGCAGTTCTTC.

The rearrangement joins TRBV12-3 or TRBV12-4 to TRBJ2-4; D is possibly TRBD2 (6 bases). V was trimmed by 6 bases and J by 6 bases, leaving 12 bases between them. The CDR3 is 13 residues long. This CDR3 is CASRRLDTNIQYF. The CDR3 coding sequence is TGTGCCAGCAGAAGACTAGACACAAACATTCAGTACTTC.

This chain connects TRBV7-4 to TRBJ2-1, with 15 bases lining up with TRBD2. CDR1 and CDR2 (germline): SGHVT, SQSDAQ. CDR3 size: 18 residues. V trimming: 3 bases; J trimming: 7 bases; junction bases outside the gene matches: 10. The CDR3 DNA reads as TGTGCCAGCAGCTTTGGGACTAGCGGGGGGCCCCTTATGAATGAGCAGTTCTTC. Translated: CASSFGTSGGPLMNEQFF.

This clone occurred a few times. This chain links TRBV19 with TRBJ1-4, with D maybe TRBD1 (5 bases). V shed 5 bases and J shed 5 bases, with 15 bases lying between them. Germline CDR1 is LNHDA and CDR2 is SQIVND (reference sequence). The CDR3 spans 15 residues. The CDR3 reads CASSSPRGRNEKLFF. DNA of the CDR3: TGTGCCAGTAGTTCGCCACGGGGGAGGAATGAAAAACTGTTTTTT. Full variable domain (rest looked up from reference TRBV19 and TRBJ1-4): DGGITQSPKYLFRKEGQNVTLSCEQNLNHDAMYWYRQDPGQGLRLIYYSQIVNDFQKGDIAEGYSVSREKKESFPLTVTSAQKNPTAFYLCASSSPRGRNEKLFFGSGTQLSVL.

V is TRBV4-1 and J is TRBJ1-1, with D unresolved. CDR1 and CDR2 from the germline V gene are MGHRA and YSYEKL. The length of the CDR3 is 16 residues. V was trimmed by 3 bases and J by 11 bases, leaving 25 bases between them. In nucleotides, the CDR3 is TGCGCCAGCAGCCAGTCCATCACGAGAGGCCCGTCCGGGGCTTTCTTT. Its translation is CASSQSITRGPSGAFF.

The V and J genes are TRBV28 and TRBJ1-5; D remains ambiguous. There are 15 residues in the CDR3. Trimming pared 2 bases from V and 2 bases from J, leaving 10 bases between. Per the germline V gene, CDR1 is MDHEN and CDR2 is SYDVKM. The CDR3 sequence is CASSLPGPGNQPQHF. The DNA for the CDR3 is TGTGCCAGCAGTTTACCAGGTCCGGGCAATCAGCCCCAGCATTTT.

The rearrangement links TRBV5-1 to TRBJ2-3, with TRBD2 matching 15 bases. Germline assignment: CDR1 SGHRS and CDR2 YFSETQ. Trimming cost V 4 bases and J 3 bases; bases outside gene matches: 15. CDR3 length: 20 residues. This chain's CDR3 is CASSPPRTSGRAAGTDTQYF. The CDR3 nucleotides are TGCGCCAGCAGCCCGCCCCGGACTAGCGGGAGGGCGGCTGGAACAGATACGCAGTATTTT.

The rearrangement links TRBV12-5 to TRBJ1-6; tentative D call: TRBD1 (5 bases). With 2 bases removed from V and 6 bases from J, the gap between germline ends came to 8 bases. This CDR3 is 14 amino acids long. Germline V CDR1 and CDR2: LGHNT, FRNRAP. The chain's CDR3 is CASGLSGFNSPLHF. The DNA of the CDR3 is TGTGCTAGTGGTTTGTCAGGGTTTAATTCACCCCTCCACTTT.

The gene calls are TRBV6-2 or TRBV6-3 and TRBJ1-5; TRBD1 matches at 10 bases. Germline CDR1 and CDR2: MNHEY and SVGEGT. Unmatched junction bases numbered 11, after V lost 5 bases and J lost 4 bases. The CDR3 sequence is 17 residues long. Here the CDR3 DNA reads TGTGCCAGCAGTCGCGACCCTGGGGACAGGGGTAATCAGCCCCAGCATTTT. Translating it yields CASSRDPGDRGNQPQHF.

V and J are TRBV28 and TRBJ2-1; 10 nucleotides line up with TRBD1. This CDR3 spans 15 amino acids. Germline V CDR1 and CDR2: MDHEN, SYDVKM. Trimming removed 7 bases from V and 8 bases from J; junction bases left unmatched: 11. The CDR3 loop reads CASKSWGQGSDEQFF. CDR3 DNA: TGTGCCAGCAAATCATGGGGACAGGGGTCGGATGAGCAGTTCTTC.

V and J are TRBV5-1 and TRBJ2-3, with a weak D call TRBD2 (5 bases). The CDR3 covers 14 residues. The germline gives CDR1 SGHRS, CDR2 YFSETQ. Trimming stripped 4 bases from V and 5 bases from J, with 14 bases between. CDR3: CASSLYGERDTQYF. The DNA of the CDR3 is TGCGCCAGCAGCCTTTACGGGGAGCGAGATACGCAGTATTTT.

The V call is TRBV19, the J call TRBJ1-5, with D perhaps matching TRBD1 (6 bases). Germline CDR1 LNHDA, CDR2 SQIVND (reference sequence). Trimming cost V 8 bases and J 7 bases, with 9 bases left between them. The CDR3 is 11 amino acids. This CDR3 is CASGGEQPQHF. The CDR3 DNA follows: TGTGCCAGTGGGGGCGAACAGCCCCAGCATTTT.

V is TRBV4-2 and J is TRBJ1-2, with D possibly being TRBD1 (6 bases). With 1 base removed from V and 4 bases from J, the gap between germline ends came to 13 bases. Germline-derived CDR1 and CDR2 are LGHNA and YNFKEQ. CDR3 length equals 15 residues. CDR3: CASSQGQGQSYGYTF. The CDR3 DNA sequence: TGTGCCAGCAGCCAAGGGCAGGGACAAAGCTATGGCTACACCTTC.

The rearrangement joins TRBV5-6 to TRBJ2-7; the D gene is possibly TRBD1 (5 bases). V was cut by 2 bases and J by 1 base, with 7 bases left in between. The germline V gene encodes CDR1 SGHDT and CDR2 YYEEEE. CDR3 length: 13 residues. The CDR3 DNA reads TGTGCCAGCAGCTTTCCAGGGTCCTACGAGCAGTACTTC. Its protein product is CASSFPGSYEQYF.

The genes are TRBV9 and TRBJ2-1, with 7 positions matching TRBD2. CDR1 is SGDLS and CDR2 is YYNGEE in the germline V gene. V dropped 4 bases and J dropped 3; count of bases not matched to a gene: 10. The CDR3 spans 16 residues. CDR3 coding DNA: TGTGCCAGCAGCCTCCCGGGCGGGGGAAACTACAATGAGCAGTTCTTC. Protein sequence: CASSLPGGGNYNEQFF.

The chain is built from TRBV10-3 and TRBJ1-5; 9 positions match TRBD1. Germline lookup yields CDR1 ENHRY and CDR2 SYGVKD. CDR3 length: 18 amino acids. J lost 5 bases, V lost 3 bases, and 14 bases had no gene match. CDR3: CAISDLGIDRGVDQPQHF. The CDR3, as DNA: TGTGCCATCAGTGATCTTGGGATAGACAGGGGGGTGGATCAGCCCCAGCATTTT.

The genes are TRBV3-1 (or the pseudogene TRBV3-2) and TRBJ1-6; 7 bases agree with TRBD1. Per germline, CDR1 LGHDT and CDR2 YNNKEL (reference sequence). After removal of 6 bases from V and 1 base from J, the junction contained 9 bases not matched to a gene. The CDR3 totals 17 residues. Here the CDR3 reads CASRATGVSSYNSPLHF. The CDR3 nucleotides read TGTGCCAGCAGGGCTACAGGGGTTTCATCCTATAATTCACCCCTCCACTTT.

The rearrangement uses TRBV24-1 and TRBJ2-2; 8 bases agree with TRBD1. Germline-derived CDR1 and CDR2 are KGHDR and SFDVKD. The CDR3 sequence is 18 residues long. The J segment lost 2 bases and the V segment lost 3 bases, leaving 10 bases of the junction unmatched. The CDR3 spells CATSDPGTGPLNTGELFF. In DNA, the CDR3 is TGTGCCACCAGTGATCCCGGGACAGGTCCTTTAAACACCGGGGAGCTGTTTTTT.

This clone has only one observation. This chain joins TRBV5-1 and TRBJ2-1; 16 nucleotides agree with TRBD2. Germline V gene data show CDR1 as SGHRS and CDR2 as YFSETQ. J was trimmed by 8 bases and V by 3 bases; bases with no gene match: 11. CDR3 size: 18 residues. CDR3 nucleotide sequence: TGCGCCAGCAGCTGGGGGGGACTAGCGGGAGGGCCCTCGGATGAGCAGTTCTTC. Residues: CASSWGGLAGGPSDEQFF.

The rearrangement links TRBV28 to TRBJ1-3; weak D call: TRBD1 (6 bases). V was cut by 3 bases and J by 0 bases, with 12 bases left in between. Germline-derived CDR1 and CDR2 are MDHEN and SYDVKM. This CDR3 is 16 amino acids long. CDR3 in DNA: TGTGCCAGCAGTTTGGCAGGGGCGGCCTCTGGAAACACCATATATTTT. Protein sequence: CASSLAGAASGNTIYF.

In its sample, this clone was seen once. This sequence joins TRBV6-1 and TRBJ1-6, with D unresolved. Germline CDR1 is MNHNS and CDR2 is SASEGT. V shed 4 bases and J shed 9 bases, with 19 bases lying between them. This CDR3 has 16 amino acids. The CDR3 DNA reads as TGTGCCAGCAGTGCTCCGGGGTCGGGAGTGAGTTCACCCCTCCACTTT. This sequence encodes CASSAPGSGVSSPLHF.

The rearrangement links TRBV19 to TRBJ2-5; 7 nucleotides agree with TRBD1. Germline V lookup: CDR1 LNHDA, CDR2 SQIVND (reference sequence). The CDR3 is 15 amino acids. Trimming took 4 bases from V and 5 from J; bases not matched to a gene: 10. CDR3 loop: CASSTSDRDGETQYF. Here the CDR3 DNA reads TGTGCCAGTAGTACCTCCGACAGGGACGGGGAGACCCAGTACTTC.

This chain connects TRBV30 to TRBJ1-1; 8 positions agree with TRBD1. V shed 2 bases, J shed 1 base, and the junction held 3 bases outside the gene matches. The germline gives CDR1 GTSNPN, CDR2 SVGIG (reference sequence). The CDR3 loop spans 14 amino acids. CDR3 amino acids: CAWSWTGTNTEAFF. The CDR3 DNA sequence: TGTGCCTGGAGTTGGACAGGGACGAACACTGAAGCTTTCTTT.

The genes are TRBV12-3 or TRBV12-4 and TRBJ1-1; no firm D call. The CDR3 loop spans 12 amino acids. V was cut by 6 bases and J by 12 bases, with 17 bases left in between. The CDR3 region is CASSPRGDITFF. In nucleotides, the CDR3 is TGTGCCAGCAGCCCGCGGGGTGATATTACTTTCTTT.